This T cell receptor beta chain originates from a study of control samples from healthy donors and cancer patients. Profiled with immunoSEQ multiplex PCR; TCRdb holds only in-frame clones, not every one. This table holds 350,000 to 450,000 clones, around 90% found once. This clone has just one count. The sample consisted of PBMCs. The TCR sequence derives from a man aged 35-49 years with head and neck cancer.

The CDR3 reads CAVQGPNTGELFF. In nucleotides, the CDR3 is TGCGCCGTACAGGGCCCGAACACCGGGGAGCTGTTTTTT. The rearrangement links TRBV10-1 to TRBJ2-2; a possible D gene is TRBD1 (6 bases). V dropped 11 bases and J dropped 0 bases, with 10 bases sitting between them. The CDR3 sequence is 13 residues long. Germline CDR1 reads WNHNN; CDR2 reads SYGVQD (reference sequence).